Listed below are T cell receptor beta chains from one sample, sequenced in a study of neurological immune-mediated disorders. TCRdb re-called the 5' RACE reads with MiXCR, one entry per CDR3 protein. The sample has approximately 32,000 distinct CDR3 sequences; about 7% are singletons. The specimen sequenced was PBMCs. The receptors were sampled from a woman between 40 and 55 years old in good health. The CDR3 runs from the conserved cysteine through the conserved F or W. D genes are given only for firm matches. Part of the rows lack a size; the others show once, few, many or a class for expanded clones.

clone size,V gene,D gene,J gene,CDR3 DNA,CDR3 protein
many,TRBV10-3,.,TRBJ1-1,TGTGCCATCAGTGAATGGATAAACACTGAAGCTTTCTTT,CAISEWINTEAFF
many,TRBV20-1,.,TRBJ2-5,TGCAGTGCCCCGAGTGTGGGGAAAGAGACCCAGTACTTC,CSAPSVGKETQYF
.,TRBV18,.,TRBJ2-5,TGTGCCAGCTCACCAACGACAGAGACCCAGTACTTC,CASSPTTETQYF
medium-sized,TRBV4-1,.,TRBJ2-3,TGCGCCAGCAGCCAAAACATAGTAACCAGCACAGATACGCAGTATTTT,CASSQNIVTSTDTQYF
.,TRBV5-1,.,TRBJ1-6,TGCGCCAGCAGCTTGGACGTACTAAATTCACCCCTCCACTTT,CASSLDVLNSPLHF
.,TRBV6-2/TRBV6-3,.,TRBJ2-3,TGTGCCAGCAGTTACGGATTAAGCACGGATACGCAGTATTTT,CASSYGLSTDTQYF
few,TRBV4-2,TRBD2,TRBJ2-1,TGTGCCAGCAGCCAAGATAGCGGGAGCTCCTACAATGAGCAGTTCTTC,CASSQDSGSSYNEQFF
many,TRBV15,.,TRBJ2-1,TGTGCCACCAGCTCTTGGGGGACGGGATACAATGAGCAGTTCTTC,CATSSWGTGYNEQFF
many,TRBV5-1,TRBD2,TRBJ2-5,TGCGCCAGCTCCTCGGGGGGGCCGGGGGAGACCCAGTACTTC,CASSSGGPGETQYF
many,TRBV20-1,.,TRBJ1-5,TGCAGTGCTTTGGACGAACTGAATCAGCCCCAGCATTTT,CSALDELNQPQHF
many,TRBV2,TRBD1,TRBJ2-1,TGTGCCAGCAGTGCATCGACAGGGAGCTCCTACAATGAGCAGTTCTTC,CASSASTGSSYNEQFF
many,TRBV29-1,.,TRBJ1-4,TGCAGCGTGTTGGCTCAGTACGGTGAAAAACTGTTTTTT,CSVLAQYGEKLFF
many,TRBV5-1,.,TRBJ2-5,TGCGCCAGCAGCTTTGAACCTCAAGGAGAGACCCAGTACTTC,CASSFEPQGETQYF
many,TRBV29-1,.,TRBJ2-2,TGCAGCGTTGAAGAGGGATCCGCGAACACCGGGGAGCTGTTTTTT,CSVEEGSANTGELFF
many,TRBV4-1,.,TRBJ2-1,TGCGCCAGCAGCCTCTCGGTCGGGGGTAACGATGAGCAGTTCTTC,CASSLSVGGNDEQFF
many,TRBV12-3/TRBV12-4,TRBD1,TRBJ1-5,TGTGCCAGCAGTCCCGACAGGGTCGGTCAGCCCCAGCATTTT,CASSPDRVGQPQHF
medium-sized,TRBV5-5,TRBD1,TRBJ1-1,TGTGCCAGCAGCTTGACAGGGGGATCCACTGAAGCTTTCTTT,CASSLTGGSTEAFF
many,TRBV11-2,TRBD1,TRBJ1-5,TGTGCCAGCAGCGTCGGGACAGGGGGAAATAGCAATCAGCCCCAGCATTTT,CASSVGTGGNSNQPQHF
.,TRBV3-1,.,TRBJ2-6,TGTGCCAGAAGTTTCACAGTGAGCTCTGGGGCCAACGTCATGACTTTC,CARSFTVSSGANVMTF
many,TRBV12-3/TRBV12-4,.,TRBJ1-1,TGTGCCAGCACCACGAGGTACACTGAAGCTTTCTTT,CASTTRYTEAFF
medium-sized,TRBV20-1,.,TRBJ1-1,TGCAGTGCTAGTATCCCGGGTCGGAACACTGAAGCTTTCTTT,CSASIPGRNTEAFF
.,TRBV11-3,TRBD2,TRBJ2-4,TGTGCCAGCAGCTTCACTAGCGGGAGGGGATTAAAAAACATTCAGTACTTC,CASSFTSGRGLKNIQYF
once,TRBV29-1,TRBD1,TRBJ2-2,TGCAGCGGCCGGGACAGTAGCAACGGGGAGCTGTTTTTT,CSGRDSSNGELFF
.,TRBV14,.,TRBJ2-1,TGTGCCAGCAGCCAAGAAAGGTTGAGCTCCTACAATGAGCAGTTCTTC,CASSQERLSSYNEQFF
many,TRBV5-1,.,TRBJ2-4,TGCGCCAGCAGCTTGTCAGGGGAAGAAAACATTCAGTACTTC,CASSLSGEENIQYF